This is a list of T cell receptor beta chains from one sample in a study of blood T cells in healthy people across ages. TCRdb re-analysed the 5' RACE reads in MiXCR, keeping a single row per CDR3 protein. The table has 750,000 to 1,000,000 distinct CDR3 sequences, under 35% seen once. Another study also made use of these data, one on T cells of mothers and their children.

The sample comprised blood. These receptors were obtained from a woman aged 40 to 49 in good health. The CDR3 runs from the conserved cysteine through the conserved F or W. Fields, in order: CDR3 DNA, CDR3 protein, CDR3 length, D gene, clone size, V gene, J gene. A D gene is named only where the DNA matches it firmly. The size field is filled for only some rows; it gives once, few, many or a size class.

CDR3nt: TGTGCCAGCAGCCCACAAACCGAAGGGACGCAGTATTTT
CDR3aa: CASSPQTEGTQYF
len: 13
d_gene: -
abundance: many
v_gene: TRBV12-3/TRBV12-4
j_gene: TRBJ2-3

CDR3nt: TGTGCCAGCACACCGGACAGCGTAGGCTATGGCTACACCTTC
CDR3aa: CASTPDSVGYGYTF
len: 14
d_gene: -
abundance: -
v_gene: TRBV12-3/TRBV12-4
j_gene: TRBJ1-2

CDR3nt: TGCAGCGTTGGGGAGGGTTTCAATCAGCCCCAGCATTTT
CDR3aa: CSVGEGFNQPQHF
len: 13
d_gene: -
abundance: few
v_gene: TRBV29-1
j_gene: TRBJ1-5

CDR3nt: TGTGCCAGCAGCCTCGGAGGGGGGATGACAGGTACGCAGTATTTT
CDR3aa: CASSLGGGMTGTQYF
len: 15
d_gene: -
abundance: -
v_gene: TRBV3-1
j_gene: TRBJ2-3

CDR3nt: TGTGCCAGCAGCTTAGAGACATCCAATCAGCCCCAGCATTTT
CDR3aa: CASSLETSNQPQHF
len: 14
d_gene: -
abundance: few
v_gene: TRBV7-9
j_gene: TRBJ1-5

CDR3nt: TGTGCCAGCACCCAGCAGGGGCCGGGGGATGCGCAGTATTTT
CDR3aa: CASTQQGPGDAQYF
len: 14
d_gene: -
abundance: -
v_gene: TRBV5-6
j_gene: TRBJ2-3

CDR3nt: TGCAGTGCTAGACCGGACGGCTACGAGCAGTACTTC
CDR3aa: CSARPDGYEQYF
len: 12
d_gene: -
abundance: -
v_gene: TRBV20-1
j_gene: TRBJ2-7

CDR3nt: TGTGCCAGCAGTTTCCAGGGCGGGTACAATGAGCAGTTCTTC
CDR3aa: CASSFQGGYNEQFF
len: 14
d_gene: -
abundance: -
v_gene: TRBV28
j_gene: TRBJ2-1

CDR3nt: TGCGCCAGCAGCCCTGGACAGGAGTTCTGGGAGCAGTTCTTC
CDR3aa: CASSPGQEFWEQFF
len: 14
d_gene: TRBD1
abundance: -
v_gene: TRBV5-1
j_gene: TRBJ2-1

CDR3nt: TGCAGCGTTGTTCAGGGTTTCGATCAGCCCCAGCATTTT
CDR3aa: CSVVQGFDQPQHF
len: 13
d_gene: -
abundance: many
v_gene: TRBV29-1
j_gene: TRBJ1-5

CDR3nt: TGCAGCGTTAATTCAGGGACAATGGACACTGAAGCTTTCTTT
CDR3aa: CSVNSGTMDTEAFF
len: 14
d_gene: -
abundance: few
v_gene: TRBV29-1
j_gene: TRBJ1-1

CDR3nt: TGTGCCAGCAGCTTAGGTGGCCCAAGGACAGATACGCAGTATTTT
CDR3aa: CASSLGGPRTDTQYF
len: 15
d_gene: -
abundance: -
v_gene: TRBV7-3
j_gene: TRBJ2-3

CDR3nt: TGTGCCAGCAGCTTCGCGGGATCCTACAATGAGCAGTTCTTC
CDR3aa: CASSFAGSYNEQFF
len: 14
d_gene: -
abundance: many
v_gene: TRBV7-2
j_gene: TRBJ2-1

CDR3nt: TGTGCCAGCAGCTCGCCCCGAAACACTGAAGCTTTCTTT
CDR3aa: CASSSPRNTEAFF
len: 13
d_gene: -
abundance: -
v_gene: TRBV7-9
j_gene: TRBJ1-1

CDR3nt: TGTGCCAGCAGCCAAGGTACAGACTATGGCTACACCTTC
CDR3aa: CASSQGTDYGYTF
len: 13
d_gene: -
abundance: many
v_gene: TRBV3-1
j_gene: TRBJ1-2

CDR3nt: TGCAGCGTTCCCGGAACCTACGAGCAGTACTTC
CDR3aa: CSVPGTYEQYF
len: 11
d_gene: -
abundance: many
v_gene: TRBV29-1
j_gene: TRBJ2-7